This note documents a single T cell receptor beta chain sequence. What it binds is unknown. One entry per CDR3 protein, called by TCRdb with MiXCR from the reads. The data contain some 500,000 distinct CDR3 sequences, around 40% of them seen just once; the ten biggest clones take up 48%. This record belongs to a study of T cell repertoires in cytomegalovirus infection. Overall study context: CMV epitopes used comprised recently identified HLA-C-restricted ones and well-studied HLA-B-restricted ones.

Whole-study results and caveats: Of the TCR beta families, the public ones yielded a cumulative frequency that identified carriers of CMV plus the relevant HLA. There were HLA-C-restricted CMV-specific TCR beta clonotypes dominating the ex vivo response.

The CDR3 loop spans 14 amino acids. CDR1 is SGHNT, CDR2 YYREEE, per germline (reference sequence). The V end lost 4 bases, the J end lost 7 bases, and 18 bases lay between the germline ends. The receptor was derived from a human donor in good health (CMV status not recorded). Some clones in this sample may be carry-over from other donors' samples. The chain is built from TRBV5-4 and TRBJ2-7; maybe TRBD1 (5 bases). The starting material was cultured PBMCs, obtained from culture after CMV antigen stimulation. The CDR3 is CASSGAAVGREQYF. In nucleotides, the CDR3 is TGTGCCAGCAGCGGGGCCGCAGTGGGAAGGGAGCAGTACTTC.